The 29 T cell receptor beta chains below were found in one sample sequenced in a study of T cells in Graves' hyperthyroidism and ophthalmopathy. Template material for amplifying TCR beta CDR3 regions consisted of RNA transcripts. HTBI primers were the set used in a first-round RT-PCR of the TCR CDR3. MiXCR was run by TCRdb on the multiplex PCR reads, yielding one entry per CDR3 protein. The sample lists under 350,000 distinct CDR3 sequences; around a fifth were seen once. The sample consisted of blood. The receptors here all came from a woman in her forties or fifties with Graves' hyperthyroidism.

This clonotype was picked up many times. The genes are TRBV30 and TRBJ2-1; 11 nucleotides agree with TRBD1. The CDR3 has 11 amino acids. V lost 8 bases and J lost 7; bases outside the gene matches: 1. Germline V CDR1 and CDR2: GTSNPN, SVGIG (reference sequence). The CDR3 protein is CAGDRGNEQFF. CDR3 in DNA: TGTGCCGGGGACAGGGGGAATGAGCAGTTCTTC.

This chain uses TRBV28 with TRBJ2-7; D unresolved. The CDR3 has 14 residues. The V and J ends lost 5 bases and 5 bases respectively, with 16 bases between them. CDR1 is MDHEN, CDR2 SYDVKM, per germline. DNA for the CDR3: TGTGCCAGCAGTCGCCCTCTGGGGATCAACGAGCAGTACTTC. This translates into CASSRPLGINEQYF.

This clonotype was observed a handful of times. The rearrangement joins TRBV5-4 to TRBJ2-4, with D unclear. The germline V gene encodes CDR1 SGHNT and CDR2 YYREEE (reference sequence). CDR3 length: 13 amino acids. Trimming took 1 base from V and 3 from J, leaving 5 bases between them. This chain's CDR3 is CASSLYDKNIQYF. The CDR3 DNA reads as TGTGCCAGCAGCTTGTACGACAAAAACATTCAGTACTTC.

There are many counts of this clonotype. This chain uses TRBV5-1 with TRBJ1-1; the D is unclear. V gave up 0 bases and J gave up 0 bases, with 9 bases separating them. This CDR3 has 15 amino acids. The V gene's germline CDR1 is SGHRS and CDR2 YFSETQ. The CDR3: CASSLVIGLNTEAFF. CDR3 in DNA: TGCGCCAGCAGCTTGGTTATAGGCCTGAACACTGAAGCTTTCTTT. Full variable domain (missing parts from reference TRBV5-1 and TRBJ1-1): KAGVTQTPRYLIKTRGQQVTLSCSPISGHRSVSWYQQTPGQGLQFLFEYFSETQRNKGNFPGRFSGRQFSNSRSEMNVSTLELGDSALYLCASSLVIGLNTEAFFGQGTRLTVV.

This clonotype has a count of ten or more. The J gene is TRBJ2-7, the V gene TRBV12-3 or TRBV12-4; the D gene is possibly TRBD1 (5 bases). The CDR3 is 13 amino acids. The V and J ends lost 7 bases and 4 bases respectively, with 14 bases between them. Here the CDR3 reads CASTVTGVYEQYF. The CDR3 region has the DNA TGTGCCAGCACAGTAACAGGAGTATACGAGCAGTACTTC.

The sample holds a few counts of this clonotype. Since a much larger clone is just one base distant, this may be a read error. This rearrangement joins TRBV11-2 to TRBJ1-2; D is ambiguous. The germline V gene has CDR1 SGHAT and CDR2 FQNNGV. This CDR3 is 14 amino acids long. V was trimmed by 1 base and J by 1 base, leaving 7 bases between them. The CDR3 loop is CASSLGLDNYGYTF. The CDR3 DNA follows: TGTGCCAGCAGCTTAGGTCTTGATAACTATGGCTACACCTTC.

Ten or more counts support this clonotype. This rearrangement joins TRBV28 to TRBJ2-2; 8 nucleotides line up with TRBD1. The V gene's germline CDR1 is MDHEN and CDR2 SYDVKM. The CDR3 covers 15 residues. V trimming: 6 bases; J trimming: 6 bases; junction bases outside the gene matches: 9. This CDR3 reads CASRLTGAIAGELFF. CDR3 nucleotides: TGTGCCAGCAGGTTGACAGGGGCAATAGCCGGGGAGCTGTTTTTT.

The V and J genes are TRBV27 and TRBJ1-1; a possible D gene is TRBD1 (6 bases). The CDR3 runs to 16 residues. Between the trimmed V and J ends, which lost 3 bases and 0 bases, there was a span of 14 bases. CDR1 MNHEY and CDR2 SMNVEV come from the germline V gene (reference sequence). As DNA, the CDR3 is TGTGCCAGCAGTTTGACAGGCCGGGAGATGAACACTGAAGCTTTCTTT. This codes for CASSLTGREMNTEAFF.

Ten or more counts support this clonotype. The V gene is TRBV28, the J gene TRBJ2-3; 8 bases fit TRBD1. CDR1 is MDHEN and CDR2 is SYDVKM in the germline V gene. Trimming at V came to 7 bases and at J to 2 bases, leaving 8 bases not matched to a gene. This CDR3 is built from 15 residues. The CDR3 is CASNPGQALTDTQYF. CDR3 nucleotides: TGTGCCAGCAATCCGGGACAGGCACTCACAGATACGCAGTATTTT.

At least ten counts were recorded for this clonotype. The V gene is TRBV5-1, the J gene TRBJ1-1, with D hard to call. Germline CDR1 and CDR2: SGHRS and YFSETQ. Trimming removed 0 bases at V and 0 bases at J, with 9 bases between. This CDR3 comprises 15 residues. Written as DNA, the CDR3 is TGCGCCAGCAGCTTGGAAGCACCTTTGAACACTGAAGCTTTCTTT. As protein: CASSLEAPLNTEAFF.

This clonotype was seen many times. The chain joins TRBV29-1 to TRBJ1-2, with D perhaps matching TRBD1 (5 bases). The V gene's germline CDR1 is SQVTM and CDR2 ANQGSEA. This CDR3 is 12 amino acids long. Trimming removed 7 bases from V and 4 bases from J, with 13 bases in between. Here the CDR3 DNA reads TGCAGCGCCGCTCAGGGTTCCTATGGCTACACCTTC. Translation: CSAAQGSYGYTF. Complete variable domain (other parts from reference TRBV29-1 and TRBJ1-2): SAVISQKPSRDICQRGTSLTIQCQVDSQVTMMFWYRQQPGQSLTLIATANQGSEATYESGFVIDKFPISRPNLTFSTLTVSNMSPEDSSIYLCSAAQGSYGYTFGSGTRLTVV.

This clonotype has a count of ten or more. The chain employs TRBV9 and TRBJ2-2, with a possible D match to TRBD1 (5 bases). This CDR3 is built from 15 residues. Trimming removed 3 bases at V and 6 bases at J, with 15 bases between. From germline, CDR1 is SGDLS and CDR2 YYNGEE. CDR3 nucleotides: TGTGCCAGCAGCGAATCAGGGTGGACACCCGGGGAGCTGTTTTTT. Translating gives CASSESGWTPGELFF.

This clonotype was found many times. The CDR3 is CASSFNSASQETQYF. The CDR3 nucleotides read TGTGCCAGCAGCTTTAACTCCGCGAGTCAAGAGACCCAGTACTTC. This chain connects TRBV11-2 to TRBJ2-5; the D is unclear. The CDR3 consists of 15 residues. The V end lost 3 bases, the J end lost 2 bases, and 13 bases lay between the germline ends. Germline V gene data show CDR1 as SGHAT and CDR2 as FQNNGV.

V and J are TRBV2 and TRBJ2-7; D call uncertain. Germline CDR1 and CDR2: SNHLY and FYNNEI. The CDR3 length is 15 residues. Trimming took off 6 bases at V and 1 base at J, with 16 bases between the two ends. CDR3 DNA sequence: TGTGCCAGCAGGCCATATCGTATACAATCCTACGAGCAGTACTTC. It specifies CASRPYRIQSYEQYF. The full variable domain, in which reference TRBV2 and TRBJ2-7 provide the parts outside the CDR3, is EPEVTQTPSHQVTQMGQEVILRCVPISNHLYFYWYRQILGQKVEFLVSFYNNEISEKSEIFDDQFSVERPDGSNFTLKIRSTKLEDSAMYFCASRPYRIQSYEQYFGPGTRLTVT.

CDR3 in DNA: TGTGCCAGCAGCTTACGAGCAACCGGGGAGCTGTTTTTT. This translates into CASSLRATGELFF. The V gene is TRBV2, the J gene TRBJ2-2, with D uncertain. Germline lookup yields CDR1 SNHLY and CDR2 FYNNEI. The CDR3 has 13 residues. The V gene lost 6 bases and the J gene lost 5 bases, with 10 bases spanning the gap.

The table lists this clonotype with many counts. This chain connects TRBV7-9 to TRBJ1-2; 7 bases map to TRBD1. The CDR3 has 14 amino acids. V trimming: 4 bases; J trimming: 0 bases; junction bases outside the gene matches: 2. Germline V gene lookup returns CDR1 SEHNR and CDR2 FQNEAQ (reference sequence). The chain's CDR3 is CASSWDRANYGYTF. CDR3 coding DNA: TGTGCCAGCAGCTGGGACAGAGCTAACTATGGCTACACCTTC.

This clonotype was counted only a few times. The chain recombines TRBV19 with TRBJ1-1, with a tentative D call TRBD1 (5 bases). V was trimmed by 6 bases and J by 0 bases, leaving 17 bases between them. Per the germline V gene, CDR1 is LNHDA and CDR2 is SQIVND (reference sequence). The CDR3 has 16 residues. CDR3 protein: CASRTSTGGLNTEAFF. CDR3 nucleotides: TGTGCCAGTAGAACGTCAACGGGGGGTTTGAACACTGAAGCTTTCTTT.

In this sample, this clonotype turned up many times. The chain carries TRBV9 and TRBJ2-1; 11 positions agree with TRBD2. Germline V gives CDR1 SGDLS, CDR2 YYNGEE. This CDR3 contains 17 residues. The V gene end was trimmed by 4 bases and the J gene end by 4 bases; junction bases not matched to a gene: 10. The CDR3 loop is CASSSQLSGRVYNEQFF. CDR3 coding DNA: TGTGCCAGCAGCTCCCAGCTTAGCGGGAGGGTGTACAATGAGCAGTTCTTC.

J is TRBJ2-7 and V is TRBV9; D remains unclear. The V end was cut by 3 bases, the J end by 7 bases, with 8 bases between. The germline gives CDR1 SGDLS, CDR2 YYNGEE. CDR3 length equals 11 residues. The DNA of the CDR3 is TGTGCCAGCAGCGGAAAGGGTGAGCAGTACTTC. This encodes CASSGKGEQYF.

This clonotype was counted a single time. The genes are TRBV27 and TRBJ1-1; 8 bases match TRBD1. V gave up 6 bases and J gave up 6 bases; unmatched junction bases: 3. This CDR3 contains 12 residues. Per the germline V gene, CDR1 is MNHEY and CDR2 is SMNVEV (reference sequence). The CDR3 here is CASRGQVSEAFF. The CDR3 DNA reads TGTGCCAGCAGGGGACAGGTCTCTGAAGCTTTCTTT.

Many counts were recorded for this clonotype. The rearrangement joins TRBV2 to TRBJ1-3; D is undetermined. Trimming cost V 6 bases and J 4 bases, with 7 bases left between them. CDR3 length: 12 residues. Germline V lookup: CDR1 SNHLY, CDR2 FYNNEI. Here the CDR3 reads CASSQRGNTIYF. Written as DNA, the CDR3 is TGTGCCAGCAGCCAAAGAGGAAACACCATATATTTT.

Ten or more counts support this clonotype. This chain connects TRBV5-6 to TRBJ1-5; D remains ambiguous. Germline lookup yields CDR1 SGHDT and CDR2 YYEEEE. V gave up 4 bases and J gave up 7 bases, with 12 bases separating them. The CDR3 runs to 13 residues. The DNA of the CDR3 is TGTGCCAGCAGCGTGCAGGCGTCGCAGCCCCAGCATTTT. Residues: CASSVQASQPQHF.

This clonotype showed up just a few times. V usage is TRBV5-1 and J usage is TRBJ2-7; a possible D gene is TRBD1 (6 bases). This CDR3 has 14 residues. V lost 4 bases to trimming and J lost 1 base, with 12 bases between them. Germline V gene sequence: CDR1 SGHRS, CDR2 YFSETQ. The CDR3 region is CASSLQGKSYEQYF. The CDR3 region has the DNA TGCGCCAGCAGCCTACAGGGAAAGTCCTACGAGCAGTACTTC.

The chain couples TRBV29-1 to TRBJ1-1, with D hard to call. Germline CDR1 SQVTM, CDR2 ANQGSEA. The CDR3 extends over 14 amino acids. V lost 0 bases and J lost 5, with 13 bases in between. In nucleotides, the CDR3 is TGCAGCGTTGAAGAAGGCGGGCGGTGGACTGAAGCTTTCTTT. Its protein product is CSVEEGGRWTEAFF.

In this sample, this clonotype turned up once. V usage is TRBV19 and J usage is TRBJ1-1; D gene ambiguous. Per the germline V gene, CDR1 is LNHDA and CDR2 is SQIVND (reference sequence). The CDR3 runs 13 residues. V lost 6 bases, J lost 5 bases, and 13 bases lay in between. CDR3 sequence: CASSGVWMTEAFF. The DNA of the CDR3 is TGTGCCAGTAGCGGGGTTTGGATGACTGAAGCTTTCTTT.

In its sample, this clonotype was seen many times. The genes are TRBV2 and TRBJ1-2; D remains ambiguous. Deletions cut 3 bases from V and 4 bases from J, with 9 bases between. The germline gives CDR1 SNHLY, CDR2 FYNNEI. This CDR3 region has 13 residues. CDR3 in DNA: TGTGCCAGCAGTGACGGTCAAGGCTATGGCTACACCTTC. The encoded protein is CASSDGQGYGYTF.

The chain is built from TRBV5-5 and TRBJ2-5, with D hard to call. Germline V gene sequence: CDR1 SGHKS, CDR2 YYEKEE (reference sequence). V was pared by 2 bases and J by 1 base, with 12 bases between. The CDR3 totals 15 residues. The CDR3 is CASSFGVGTQETQYF. The CDR3 DNA reads as TGTGCCAGCAGCTTTGGGGTGGGAACCCAAGAGACCCAGTACTTC. Complete variable domain (other parts from reference TRBV5-5 and TRBJ2-5): DAGVTQSPTHLIKTRGQQVTLRCSPISGHKSVSWYQQVLGQGPQFIFQYYEKEERGRGNFPDRFSARQFPNYSSELNVNALLLGDSALYLCASSFGVGTQETQYFGPGTRLLVL.

This clonotype appeared a few times. The chain employs TRBV24-1 and TRBJ1-5; a possible D gene is TRBD1 (6 bases). The CDR3 runs 16 residues. V was pared by 6 bases and J by 3 bases, with 17 bases between. Looked up from germline, CDR1 is KGHDR and CDR2 is SFDVKD. CDR3 region: CATSPWTVGDNQPQHF. CDR3 nucleotide sequence: TGTGCCACCAGTCCCTGGACAGTGGGAGACAATCAGCCCCAGCATTTT.

This clonotype occurred many times. This chain links TRBV7-8 with TRBJ1-3; D gene uncertain. The CDR3 contains 14 residues. The ends were cut back, 0 bases at V and 4 bases at J, with 7 bases in the middle. Germline CDR1 is SGHVS and CDR2 is FQNEAQ. CDR3 bases: TGTGCCAGCAGCTTAGCAGGGATCGGAAACACCATATATTTT. It encodes CASSLAGIGNTIYF. The full variable domain, completed using reference TRBV7-8 and TRBJ1-3, is GAGVSQSPRYKVAKRGQDVALRCDPISGHVSLFWYQQALGQGPEFLTYFQNEAQLDKSGLPSDRFFAERPEGSVSTLKIQRTQQEDSAVYLCASSLAGIGNTIYFGEGSWLTVV.